These 15 T cell receptor beta chains were sequenced from one sample in a study of regulatory T cells in long-lasting Graves disease. CDR3-region Arm-PCR and iRepertoire HTBI primers produced the TCR beta libraries. TCRdb independently ran MiXCR on the multiplex PCR reads; one entry per CDR3 protein. This table holds 650,000 to 700,000 distinct CDR3 sequences, 25% to 35% found once. Sample time point: persistent/refractory GD, antithyroid drugs over 5 years with positive TRAb. Construction of the TCR library relied on RNA isolated from PBMCs. The input for sequencing was peripheral blood mononuclear cells (PBMCs), taken when the disease was refractory, from a patient treated with antithyroid drugs. The receptors derive from a female donor with Graves disease.

This chain links TRBV5-1 with TRBJ1-5; unclear D gene. The CDR3 contains 14 residues. Trimming took off 0 bases at V and 8 bases at J, with 12 bases between the two ends. From germline, CDR1 is SGHRS and CDR2 YFSETQ. The CDR3 DNA sequence: TGCGCCAGCAGCTTGGGTCTGGACCGAGAGCCCCAGCATTTT. Translating gives CASSLGLDREPQHF.

The J gene is TRBJ1-1, the V gene TRBV5-1, with a possible D match to TRBD1 (5 bases). V shed 1 base and J shed 6 bases, with 7 bases lying between them. Germline CDR1 and CDR2: SGHRS and YFSETQ. This CDR3 has 12 residues. CDR3 coding DNA: TGCGCCAGCAGCTTGATAGGGGCTGAAGCTTTCTTT. Protein product: CASSLIGAEAFF. The variable domain in full, with the rest retrieved from reference TRBV5-1 and TRBJ1-1, is KAGVTQTPRYLIKTRGQQVTLSCSPISGHRSVSWYQQTPGQGLQFLFEYFSETQRNKGNFPGRFSGRQFSNSRSEMNVSTLELGDSALYLCASSLIGAEAFFGQGTRLTVV.

This chain connects TRBV27 to TRBJ2-7; D gene ambiguous. The germline CDR1 and CDR2 sequences are MNHEY and SMNVEV (reference sequence). CDR3 length equals 13 residues. Trimming removed 0 bases at V and 4 bases at J, with 7 bases between. The CDR3 loop reads CASSLSSVYEQYF. The CDR3 region has the DNA TGTGCCAGCAGTTTATCTTCAGTATACGAGCAGTACTTC.

CDR3 sequence reads: CSALDLGAEAFF. The CDR3 DNA reads as TGCAGCGCCTTGGACTTGGGGGCTGAAGCTTTCTTT. The chain couples TRBV29-1 to TRBJ1-1; D possibly corresponds to TRBD1 (5 bases). CDR1 and CDR2 from the germline V gene are SQVTM and ANQGSEA. Trimming left V 7 bases short and J 6 bases short, with 15 bases between. This CDR3 spans 12 amino acids.

This chain links TRBV19 with TRBJ1-2, with a possible D match to TRBD1 (5 bases). V was clipped by 1 base and J by 8 bases, with 17 bases between them. The CDR3 sequence is 15 residues long. In germline, CDR1 is LNHDA, CDR2 SQIVND (reference sequence). The CDR3 sequence: CASSIGDSTYGGYTF. The DNA for the CDR3 is TGTGCCAGTAGTATAGGCGACAGCACATATGGAGGCTACACCTTC.

This chain uses TRBV19 with TRBJ1-5, with D perhaps matching TRBD1 (5 bases). Germline CDR1 LNHDA, CDR2 SQIVND (reference sequence). Trimming cost V 3 bases and J 0 bases, with 12 bases left between them. This CDR3 is built from 16 residues. The CDR3 spells CASSILPGGSNQPQHF. The CDR3 DNA reads TGTGCCAGTAGTATCCTGCCTGGGGGTAGCAATCAGCCCCAGCATTTT.

The rearrangement joins TRBV28 to TRBJ1-5; unclear D gene. This CDR3 is 14 amino acids long. Germline V gene data show CDR1 as MDHEN and CDR2 as SYDVKM. V lost 1 base, J lost 7 bases, and 11 bases lay in between. The CDR3 here is CASSLLGEVQPQHF. CDR3 DNA: TGTGCCAGCAGTTTATTAGGTGAAGTCCAGCCCCAGCATTTT. The entire variable domain, with the rest obtained from reference TRBV28 and TRBJ1-5, is as follows: DVKVTQSSRYLVKRTGEKVFLECVQDMDHENMFWYRQDPGLGLRLIYFSYDVKMKEKGDIPEGYSVSREKKERFSLILESASTNQTSMYLCASSLLGEVQPQHFGDGTRLSIL.

This clonotype was found a few times. The chain carries TRBV19 and TRBJ1-1; D is possibly TRBD1 (6 bases). V gave up 7 bases and J gave up 1 base, with 13 bases separating them. The CDR3 has 14 residues. Germline assignment: CDR1 LNHDA and CDR2 SQIVND (reference sequence). DNA of the CDR3: TGTGCCAGTACCATATCGACAGGGAACACTGAAGCTTTCTTT. As protein: CASTISTGNTEAFF.

The V gene is TRBV20-1, the J gene TRBJ1-1; perhaps TRBD1 as D (5 bases). Germline lookup yields CDR1 DFQATT and CDR2 SNEGSKA (reference sequence). The CDR3 contains 13 residues. The CDR3 protein is CSAHSGPDTEAFF. The CDR3 DNA is TGCAGCGCTCACTCGGGACCAGACACTGAAGCTTTCTTT.

V is TRBV4-2 and J is TRBJ1-2, with D maybe TRBD1 (5 bases). CDR1 and CDR2 (germline): LGHNA, YNFKEQ. V was cut by 1 base and J by 5 bases, with 17 bases left in between. The CDR3 covers 16 residues. CDR3 region: CASSQVFDRQRYGYTF. The DNA for the CDR3 is TGTGCCAGCAGCCAAGTCTTCGACAGACAGCGTTATGGCTACACCTTC.

This clonotype has only a few counts. The chain recombines TRBV10-3 with TRBJ2-7, with 10 bases that match TRBD2. V shed 1 base, J shed 0 bases, and the junction held 3 bases outside the gene matches. This CDR3 has 16 amino acids. Germline V gene data show CDR1 as ENHRY and CDR2 as SYGVKD. The CDR3 bases are TGTGCCATCAGTGAGTTGAGGACTAGCGGCTCCTACGAGCAGTACTTC. Protein sequence: CAISELRTSGSYEQYF.

V gene TRBV12-3 or TRBV12-4 combines with J gene TRBJ1-1; D ambiguous. V lost 6 bases and J lost 4, with 12 bases in between. The CDR3 sequence is 13 residues long. Here the CDR3 reads CASRDRAPTEAFF. CDR3 nucleotides: TGTGCCAGCAGGGACCGGGCTCCCACTGAAGCTTTCTTT.

The chain joins TRBV12-3 or TRBV12-4 to TRBJ1-5; 7 nucleotides agree with TRBD1. The CDR3 totals 12 residues. Germline trimming cut 7 bases from V and 9 bases from J; bases unmatched to any gene: 6. The CDR3 DNA sequence: TGTGCCAGCACCCCAGGGGGTGGGCCCCAGCATTTT. It yields the protein CASTPGGGPQHF.

This clonotype was observed a few times. The junction differs from germline at one of its ends, possibly a read error. The chain links TRBV6-1 to TRBJ1-3; D ambiguous. The CDR3 sequence is 15 residues long. Germline assignment: CDR1 MNHNS and CDR2 SASEGT. The CDR3 region is CASSEGLGYGHTIYF. In DNA, the CDR3 is TGTGCCAGCAGTGAGGGTCTGGGTTATGGACACACCATATATTTT.

This CDR3 is CSARESWGQGRNQPQHF. The CDR3 nucleotides read TGCAGTGCTAGAGAAAGCTGGGGACAGGGCCGTAATCAGCCCCAGCATTTT. The V gene is TRBV20-1, the J gene TRBJ1-5; 9 bases fit TRBD1. The length of the CDR3 is 17 residues. V lost 0 bases, J lost 4 bases, and 10 bases stayed unmatched. Germline V lookup: CDR1 DFQATT, CDR2 SNEGSKA (reference sequence).